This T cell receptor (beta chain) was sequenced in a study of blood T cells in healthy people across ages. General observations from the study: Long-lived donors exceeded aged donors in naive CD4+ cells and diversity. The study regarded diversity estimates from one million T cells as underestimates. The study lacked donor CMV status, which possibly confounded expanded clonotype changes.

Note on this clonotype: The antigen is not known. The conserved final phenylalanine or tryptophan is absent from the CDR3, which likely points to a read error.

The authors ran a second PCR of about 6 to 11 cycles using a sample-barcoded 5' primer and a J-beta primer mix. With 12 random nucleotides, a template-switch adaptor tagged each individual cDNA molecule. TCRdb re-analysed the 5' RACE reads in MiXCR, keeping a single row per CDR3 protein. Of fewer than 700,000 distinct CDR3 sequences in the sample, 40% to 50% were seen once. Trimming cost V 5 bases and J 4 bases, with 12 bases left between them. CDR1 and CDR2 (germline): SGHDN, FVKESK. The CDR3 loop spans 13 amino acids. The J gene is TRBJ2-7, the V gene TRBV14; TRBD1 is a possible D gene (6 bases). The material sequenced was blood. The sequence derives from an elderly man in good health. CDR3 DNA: TGTGCCAGCAGCTGGGACACGGGGTACGAGCAGTACTTG. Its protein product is CASSWDTGYEQYL.